This T cell receptor (beta chain) was profiled in a study of blood T cell repertoires in COVID-19. Study-wide background: PBMCs, B-cell-depleted T cells, or T cells were the source of the cDNA or gDNA that made up the material.

Recovered Cohort 3 donors showed two negative PCRs, clearance, or symptom resolution. In the original workflow: Estimation of nucleated cell counts relied on the amplification of reference gene primers. Here immunoSEQ multiplex PCR was the method, and the copy in TCRdb shows in-frame clones only, minus some. V and J calls and clone size are those listed in that table; D and trimming were worked out from the DNA. This sample carries a few hundred thousand clones, roughly 86% of them seen once, and the ten largest clones take approximately 1.5%. This clone was detected only a few times. The length of the CDR3 is 14 residues. V was shortened by 5 bases and J by 0 bases, with 11 bases between the two germline ends. Germline V gives CDR1 SEHNR, CDR2 FQNEAQ (reference sequence).

Sequencing was done on a sample of PBMCs or T cells enriched from blood (not recorded which). The chain is built from TRBV7-9 and TRBJ2-7; a weak D match, TRBD2 (6 bases). The clonotype comes from a woman aged 50 to 65 who had recovered from COVID-19. The CDR3 protein is CASSLGRSSYEQYF. CDR3 DNA sequence: TGTGCCAGCAGCCTGGGGAGGTCCTCCTACGAGCAGTACTTC.